The rows below give T cell receptor beta chains drawn from one sample of a study of early T cells in non-severe SARS-CoV-2 infection. MiXCR, run by TCRdb on the 5' RACE reads, gives a single entry per CDR3 protein. The table has some 57,000 distinct CDR3 sequences, about 12% seen once. The source material was whole blood. These TCRs come from an adult who was a healthcare worker with PCR-confirmed SARS-CoV-2 infection or an uninfected control (not recorded which). CDR3s leave out the opening cysteine and the closing phenylalanine or tryptophan. D genes are given only for firm matches.

TRBV5-1 TRBD1 ASSPDPSFTGVKGKAF
TRBV10-3 - AISPTSTGIDTGELF
TRBV7-2 - ASSLGLNNEQF
TRBV27 - ASSWAGPDYEQY
TRBV11-2 - ASSLDRNTEAF
TRBV7-2 TRBD2 ASSPSGGAVKTQY
TRBV5-1 - ASSLNDGVPGELF
TRBV6-4 - ASSPGLDTEAF
TRBV10-1 TRBD2 RYSDLRGGLETQY
TRBV3-1 TRBD1 ASSQRGGEETQY
TRBV3-1 - ASSQDRRGELF
TRBV20-1 - SARVIGGGAIEQY
TRBV11-2 TRBD1 ASSLPGHRGLGNIQY
TRBV3-1 TRBD2 ASSQVPGLARNEQF
TRBV6-5 TRBD1 ASSYLGQGSGYNSPLH
TRBV23-1 - ASSQGSTGVPSGSPYNEQF
TRBV19 - ASHQGPSNYGYT
TRBV11-2 - ASSTGAYEQY
TRBV18 - ASSFGETYEQY
TRBV7-8 - ASSPGPSSYNEQF
TRBV7-2 TRBD1 ASSPGDSWQF
TRBV2 TRBD2 ASSSRVGGGLDEQF
TRBV10-3 TRBD2 AISGTSGIIEQF
TRBV20-1 - SARDPGRSSYGYT
TRBV5-1 - ASSETGTKETQY
TRBV6-1 - ASRVGTYDTGELF
TRBV20-1 TRBD2 SATGLAGHNEQF
TRBV7-2 - ASSFPSGPGSDTQY
TRBV10-2 - ASSERDTGELF
TRBV4-2 - ASSQELHGPEKLF
TRBV20-1 - SAIAGRGQETQY
TRBV7-2 TRBD2 ASKTSGNTDTQY
TRBV6-1 - ASSGGNSYNEQF
TRBV19 TRBD1 ASSISGTAYEQY
TRBV5-1 TRBD1 ASKGQGDSPLH
TRBV29-1 TRBD1 SVGTGGPRGPYEQY
TRBV7-9 - ASSLGSLSTDTQY
TRBV9 - ASSVRHFDTEAF
TRBV14 - ASSPGGAWSSYNSPLH
TRBV11-3 TRBD2 ASSLGYRGEVNEQF
TRBV12-3/TRBV12-4 - ASSLAGGYSNQPQH
TRBV29-1 - SVAENTEAF
TRBV5-1 TRBD1 TSSPSEYRGTEAF
TRBV28 - ASSFTRGEQF
TRBV7-9 TRBD1 ASSRAGTAETQY
TRBV5-4 - ASSLYEIPSEQY
TRBV12-3/TRBV12-4 - ASSFRWVGKQNTEAF